The 30 T cell receptor beta chains reported below all come from one sample, sequenced in a study of T cell changes during pregnancy in multiple sclerosis. The method was immunoSEQ multiplex PCR; TCRdb's version includes in-frame clones alone and lacks a portion of them. In the table there are tens of thousands of clones, almost 90% of which are singletons. Material: peripheral blood, obtained in the first trimester of pregnancy. The receptors were gathered from a female donor in good health, enrolled as a control in a pregnancy study.

This clone was seen only once. This sequence joins TRBV27 and TRBJ2-3; 11 bases align to TRBD2. J gave up 8 bases and V 2 bases, and 12 bases lay outside the gene matches. The CDR3 is 17 amino acids. Germline CDR1 is MNHEY and CDR2 is SMNVEV (reference sequence). The CDR3 sequence: CASSLPPLAGVVGTQYF. In nucleotides, the CDR3 is TGTGCCAGCAGTTTACCCCCACTAGCGGGAGTAGTAGGTACGCAGTATTTT.

V usage is TRBV9 and J usage is TRBJ2-2, with 9 nucleotides matching TRBD1. Trimming cost V 3 bases and J 7 bases; bases outside gene matches: 13. CDR1 and CDR2 (germline): SGDLS, YYNGEE. CDR3 length: 17 amino acids. CDR3 protein: CASSANAGQGVYGELFF. CDR3 in DNA: TGTGCCAGCAGCGCAAACGCGGGACAGGGTGTCTACGGGGAGCTGTTTTTT. Looking up the rest from reference TRBV9 and TRBJ2-2 gives the full variable domain: DSGVTQTPKHLITATGQRVTLRCSPRSGDLSVYWYQQSLDQGLQFLIQYYNGEERAKGNILERFSAQQFPDLHSELNLSSLELGDSALYFCASSANAGQGVYGELFFGEGSRLTVL.

The genes are TRBV13 and TRBJ2-7; perhaps TRBD1 as D (5 bases). V was clipped by 6 bases and J by 0 bases, with 12 bases between them. Looked up from germline, CDR1 is PRHDT and CDR2 is FYEKMQ (reference sequence). This CDR3 has 14 amino acids. The CDR3 nucleotides read TGTGCCAGCAGGATACAGGTGAGCTCCTACGAGCAGTACTTC. Amino acids: CASRIQVSSYEQYF.

This clone was seen just once. V gene TRBV7-3 combines with J gene TRBJ2-5, with D tentatively TRBD2 (5 bases). The ends were cut back, 4 bases at V and 0 bases at J, with 15 bases in the middle. Germline loops: CDR1 SGHTA, CDR2 FQGTGA. The CDR3 contains 16 residues. The CDR3 sequence: CASSSNPRGNQETQYF. CDR3 bases: TGTGCCAGCAGCTCCAATCCCCGAGGGAACCAAGAGACCCAGTACTTC.

The chain couples TRBV6-5 to TRBJ1-2, with D uncertain. The CDR3 totals 11 residues. CDR1 is MNHEY, CDR2 SVGAGI, per germline. V gave up 6 bases and J gave up 7 bases, with 9 bases separating them. CDR3 region: CASRGVVGYTF. CDR3 in DNA: TGTGCCAGCAGGGGAGTCGTTGGCTACACCTTC.

The rearrangement uses TRBV28 and TRBJ2-7; D is unclear. The germline V gene encodes CDR1 MDHEN and CDR2 SYDVKM. The V end was cut by 3 bases, the J end by 4 bases, with 19 bases between. This CDR3 has 16 residues. In DNA, the CDR3 is TGTGCCAGCAGTTTTTGGGCTGGATTACGAAATTACGAGCAGTACTTC. It translates to CASSFWAGLRNYEQYF.

The chain employs TRBV13 and TRBJ2-7, with D perhaps matching TRBD1 (5 bases). The CDR3 consists of 19 residues. In germline, CDR1 is PRHDT, CDR2 FYEKMQ (reference sequence). The ends were cut back, 3 bases at V and 4 bases at J, with 28 bases in the middle. CDR3 loop: CASSLRTPLSRGPSYEQYF. The CDR3 nucleotides read TGTGCCAGCAGCTTGCGGACACCATTGAGCCGAGGACCTTCATACGAGCAGTACTTC.

The chain combines TRBV7-9 with TRBJ2-3; 7 bases are a match to TRBD2. The germline CDR1 and CDR2 sequences are SEHNR and FQNEAQ (reference sequence). This CDR3 is built from 15 residues. The ends lost 2 bases at V and 4 bases at J; junction bases unmatched: 6. The CDR3 loop reads CASSLRSGMADTQYF. The CDR3 nucleotides read TGTGCCAGCAGCTTACGGAGCGGGATGGCAGATACGCAGTATTTT.

The sample holds one count of this clone. The chain recombines TRBV15 with TRBJ2-7, with a weak D call TRBD2 (5 bases). Germline CDR1 reads LNHNV; CDR2 reads YYDKDF (reference sequence). The CDR3 is 14 residues long. Trimming pared 8 bases from V and 3 bases from J, leaving 17 bases between. CDR3 loop: CATSSLVLDYEQYF. DNA of the CDR3: TGTGCCACCTCTAGCTTGGTGTTAGACTACGAGCAGTACTTC.

V and J are TRBV19 and TRBJ2-1; 7 bases match TRBD1. The germline V gene encodes CDR1 LNHDA and CDR2 SQIVND (reference sequence). The V gene end was trimmed by 5 bases and the J gene end by 7 bases; junction bases not matched to a gene: 8. CDR3 size: 14 residues. The CDR3 DNA is TGTGCCAGTAGTTGGGACAGCACCGTGAATGAGCAGTTCTTC. This translates into CASSWDSTVNEQFF. Combining the CDR3 with reference TRBV19 and TRBJ2-1 gives the whole variable domain DGGITQSPKYLFRKEGQNVTLSCEQNLNHDAMYWYRQDPGQGLRLIYYSQIVNDFQKGDIAEGYSVSREKKESFPLTVTSAQKNPTAFYLCASSWDSTVNEQFFGPGTRLTVL.

The CDR3 sequence is CAGGQGFVEAGNTIYF. CDR3 nucleotide sequence: TGTGCCGGAGGACAGGGTTTCGTCGAAGCTGGAAACACCATATATTTT. The J gene is TRBJ1-3, the V gene TRBV30; 8 bases agree with TRBD1. Losses at the gene ends were 8 bases for V and 2 bases for J; bases not matched to a gene: 14. Germline lookup yields CDR1 GTSNPN and CDR2 SVGIG (reference sequence). The CDR3 consists of 16 residues.

This clone appeared a few times. The V call is TRBV6-1, the J call TRBJ2-3; 10 bases are a match to TRBD2. CDR3 length equals 15 residues. Looked up from germline, CDR1 is MNHNS and CDR2 is SASEGT. Unmatched junction bases numbered 6, after V lost 2 bases and J lost 7 bases. In DNA form, the CDR3 reads TGTGCCAGCAGTGAAAATAGCGGGGGGCTTAATACGCAGTATTTT. The encoded protein is CASSENSGGLNTQYF.

V usage is TRBV2 and J usage is TRBJ1-5; D unresolved. Trimming pared 8 bases from V and 9 bases from J, leaving 20 bases between. The CDR3 spans 14 residues. The germline V gene has CDR1 SNHLY and CDR2 FYNNEI. The CDR3: CASGGTDGKGPQHF. The CDR3 nucleotides read TGTGCCAGCGGAGGAACGGACGGGAAGGGGCCCCAGCATTTT.

The chain employs TRBV5-1 and TRBJ2-3; 9 bases are shared with TRBD2. Germline values: CDR1 SGHRS, CDR2 YFSETQ. Trimming cost V 0 bases and J 6 bases; bases outside gene matches: 8. The CDR3 contains 16 residues. As DNA, the CDR3 is TGCGCCAGCAGCTTGGGGCCTAGCGGGACGGCGGATACGCAGTATTTT. Protein: CASSLGPSGTADTQYF.

The sample holds one count of this clone. The V call is TRBV4-2, the J call TRBJ2-4; 7 nucleotides agree with TRBD1. Looked up from germline, CDR1 is LGHNA and CDR2 is YNFKEQ. CDR3 length: 21 residues. The V segment lost 0 bases and the J segment 1 base; nucleotides outside the gene matches: 18. CDR3 nucleotides: TGTGCCAGCAGCCAAGAAAGACAGGCTCTGGGACAGTTACTGGCCAAAAACATTCAGTACTTC. Translating it yields CASSQERQALGQLLAKNIQYF.

The chain combines TRBV7-3 with TRBJ2-7; 8 nucleotides match TRBD2. Germline V lookup: CDR1 SGHTA, CDR2 FQGTGA. V was clipped by 2 bases and J by 0 bases; unmatched bases: 3. This CDR3 is 15 amino acids long. The CDR3 sequence is CASSLSGGPSYEQYF. DNA of the CDR3: TGTGCCAGCAGCTTATCGGGAGGGCCCTCCTACGAGCAGTACTTC.

The J gene is TRBJ2-3, the V gene TRBV2; 14 nucleotides align to TRBD2. V lost 7 bases and J lost 6; bases outside the gene matches: 6. The CDR3 runs 15 residues. Germline V lookup: CDR1 SNHLY, CDR2 FYNNEI. Here the CDR3 DNA reads TGTGCCAGCAAAACTGGGACTAGCGGGGGTGATACGCAGTATTTT. Protein: CASKTGTSGGDTQYF. The complete variable domain, with remaining parts taken from reference TRBV2 and TRBJ2-3, reads EPEVTQTPSHQVTQMGQEVILRCVPISNHLYFYWYRQILGQKVEFLVSFYNNEISEKSEIFDDQFSVERPDGSNFTLKIRSTKLEDSAMYFCASKTGTSGGDTQYFGPGTRLTVL.

The chain employs TRBV6-6 and TRBJ1-2; D is unclear. This CDR3 comprises 12 residues. Looked up from germline, CDR1 is MNHNY and CDR2 is SVGAGI (reference sequence). Trimming took off 7 bases at V and 8 bases at J, with 14 bases between the two ends. Written as DNA, the CDR3 is TGTGCCAGCAACATAGAGGGATTCGGCTACACCTTC. This gives the protein CASNIEGFGYTF.

The table lists this clone with a few counts. J is TRBJ1-2 and V is TRBV5-4, with a possible D match to TRBD1 (5 bases). CDR3 length: 12 residues. V lost 4 bases and J 8 bases, leaving 12 bases between the germline ends. Looked up from germline, CDR1 is SGHNT and CDR2 is YYREEE (reference sequence). DNA of the CDR3: TGTGCCAGCAGCACGGAGGGGTACGGCTACACCTTC. Translation: CASSTEGYGYTF.

The rearrangement uses TRBV28 and TRBJ2-5; 7 nucleotides agree with TRBD2. From germline, CDR1 is MDHEN and CDR2 SYDVKM. This CDR3 region has 13 residues. The V and J ends lost 7 bases and 3 bases, in that order; junction bases with no gene match: 5. In DNA form, the CDR3 reads TGTGCCAGCATCTTGGCGGGAGAAGAGACCCAGTACTTC. The encoded protein is CASILAGEETQYF.

V usage is TRBV5-5 and J usage is TRBJ2-5, with TRBD1 matching 7 bases. The trim removed 0 bases at V and 6 bases at J, leaving 2 bases unmatched. The CDR3 totals 13 residues. The germline CDR1 and CDR2 sequences are SGHKS and YYEKEE (reference sequence). The CDR3 protein is CASSLEGAKTQYF. CDR3 bases: TGTGCCAGCAGCTTGGAGGGGGCGAAGACCCAGTACTTC.

This rearrangement joins TRBV7-9 to TRBJ2-7; 12 bases are shared with TRBD2. Germline loops: CDR1 SEHNR, CDR2 FQNEAQ (reference sequence). This CDR3 is 15 amino acids long. J was trimmed by 6 bases and V by 4 bases; bases with no gene match: 7. DNA for the CDR3: TGTGCCAGCAGCTCGACGACTAGCGGGAGCCCCGAGCAGTACTTC. Encoded protein: CASSSTTSGSPEQYF.

V gene TRBV6-4 combines with J gene TRBJ1-6; D is undetermined. The germline CDR1 and CDR2 sequences are MRHNA and SNTAGT. The ends were cut back, 3 bases at V and 7 bases at J, with 10 bases in the middle. The CDR3 extends over 14 amino acids. CDR3 protein: CASSESGENSPLHF. The CDR3 coding sequence is TGTGCCAGCAGTGAGTCCGGGGAAAATTCACCCCTCCACTTT.

The rearrangement links TRBV9 to TRBJ2-1, with 12 bases aligning to TRBD2. J was trimmed by 3 bases and V by 0 bases; bases with no gene match: 4. CDR3 size: 17 residues. Germline V gene lookup returns CDR1 SGDLS and CDR2 YYNGEE. The CDR3 reads CASSVEGLAGNYNEQFF. The CDR3 DNA follows: TGTGCCAGCAGCGTAGAAGGACTAGCGGGGAACTACAATGAGCAGTTCTTC.

The count of this clone is one. The chain links TRBV5-6 to TRBJ2-3, with TRBD2 matching over 10 bases. Germline values: CDR1 SGHDT, CDR2 YYEEEE. CDR3 size: 15 residues. V lost 4 bases and J lost 1; bases outside the gene matches: 3. The CDR3 here is CASSIGTSGTDTQYF. CDR3 nucleotide sequence: TGTGCCAGCAGCATAGGGACTAGCGGCACAGATACGCAGTATTTT. Full variable domain (remainder filled in from reference TRBV5-6 and TRBJ2-3): DAGVTQSPTHLIKTRGQQVTLRCSPKSGHDTVSWYQQALGQGPQFIFQYYEEEERQRGNFPDRFSGHQFPNYSSELNVNALLLGDSALYLCASSIGTSGTDTQYFGPGTRLTVL.

In this sample, this clone turned up once. The chain combines TRBV30 with TRBJ2-3; D is unclear. This CDR3 contains 13 residues. Trimming cost V 5 bases and J 2 bases, with 11 bases left between them. CDR1 and CDR2 from the germline V gene are GTSNPN and SVGIG (reference sequence). The CDR3 sequence is CAWGRRTTDTQYF. DNA of the CDR3: TGTGCCTGGGGCAGGCGAACCACAGATACGCAGTATTTT.

This chain connects TRBV18 to TRBJ2-2; TRBD1 matches at 7 bases. V lost 3 bases and J lost 7; bases outside the gene matches: 11. This CDR3 is built from 16 residues. Per the germline V gene, CDR1 is KGHSH and CDR2 is LQKENI. Written as DNA, the CDR3 is TGTGCCAGCTCACCCCAGGGACAGTCCCTTTTCGGGGAGCTGTTTTTT. Its protein product is CASSPQGQSLFGELFF.

The chain combines TRBV2 with TRBJ2-7; 10 nucleotides agree with TRBD2. The V segment lost 4 bases and the J segment 3 bases; nucleotides outside the gene matches: 0. Germline CDR1 reads SNHLY; CDR2 reads FYNNEI. The CDR3 contains 13 residues. CDR3 coding DNA: TGTGCCAGCAGTGGGACTAGCGGCTACGAGCAGTACTTC. Its protein is CASSGTSGYEQYF.

Here the CDR3 reads CASSLTDTIPDTQYF. The CDR3 nucleotides read TGTGCCAGCAGCTTAACGGACACCATTCCGGATACGCAGTATTTT. V gene TRBV7-2 combines with J gene TRBJ2-3; possible D gene TRBD1, 5 bases. This CDR3 has 15 residues. Trimming took 2 bases from V and 6 from J, leaving 15 bases between them. The germline gives CDR1 SGHTA, CDR2 FQGNSA.

The chain recombines TRBV10-2 with TRBJ2-1; tentatively, D is TRBD1 (5 bases). There are 14 residues in the CDR3. Germline loops: CDR1 WSHSY, CDR2 SAAADI. V was cut by 8 bases and J by 1 base, with 12 bases left in between. The CDR3 DNA is TGCGCCAGCGTCTCAGGGCATTCCTACAATGAGCAGTTCTTC. Protein product: CASVSGHSYNEQFF.